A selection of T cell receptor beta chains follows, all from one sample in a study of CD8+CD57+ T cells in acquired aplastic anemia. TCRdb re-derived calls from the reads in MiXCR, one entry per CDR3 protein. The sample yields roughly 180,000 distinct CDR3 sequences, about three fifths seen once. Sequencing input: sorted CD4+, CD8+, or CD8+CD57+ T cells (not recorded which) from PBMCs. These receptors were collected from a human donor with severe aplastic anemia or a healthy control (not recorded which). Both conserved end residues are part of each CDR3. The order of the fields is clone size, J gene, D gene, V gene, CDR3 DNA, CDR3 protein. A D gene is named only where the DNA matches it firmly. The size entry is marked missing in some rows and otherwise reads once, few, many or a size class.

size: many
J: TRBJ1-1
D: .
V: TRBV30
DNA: TGTGCCTGGAGTGTTAGTGAAGCTTTCTTT
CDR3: CAWSVSEAFF

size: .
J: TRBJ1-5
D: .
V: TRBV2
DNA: TGTGCCAGCAGTGGTCAGGGAACCGGCAATCAGCCCCAGCATTTT
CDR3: CASSGQGTGNQPQHF

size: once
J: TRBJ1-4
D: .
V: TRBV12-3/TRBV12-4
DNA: TGTGCCAGCAGTAAGACAGGTGGGAATGAAAAACTGTTTTTT
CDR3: CASSKTGGNEKLFF

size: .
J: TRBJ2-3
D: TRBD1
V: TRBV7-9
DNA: TGTGCCAGCAGCCGGAGGACAGGGACGCAGTATTTT
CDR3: CASSRRTGTQYF

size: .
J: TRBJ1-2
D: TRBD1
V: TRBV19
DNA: TGTGCCAGTAGTGCGGGACCGGGACAGGACTATGGCTACACCTTC
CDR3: CASSAGPGQDYGYTF

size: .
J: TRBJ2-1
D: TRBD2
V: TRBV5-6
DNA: TGTGCCAGCAGCTTAAAACTAGCGGGAGATACCGGTGAGCAGTTCTTC
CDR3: CASSLKLAGDTGEQFF

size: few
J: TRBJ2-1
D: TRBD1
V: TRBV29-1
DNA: TGCAGCGTCCTCGGACAGGCGAATTCCTACAATGAGCAGTTCTTC
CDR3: CSVLGQANSYNEQFF

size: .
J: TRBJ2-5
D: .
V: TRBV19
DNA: TGTGCCAGTAGTAGACCGGGGGAACTGGGGGAAGAGACCCAGTACTTC
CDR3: CASSRPGELGEETQYF

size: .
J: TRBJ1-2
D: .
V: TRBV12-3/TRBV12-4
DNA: TGTGCCCTAAGGTGGTCTAACTATGGCTACACCTTC
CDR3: CALRWSNYGYTF

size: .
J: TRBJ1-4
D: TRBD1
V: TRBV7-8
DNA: TGTGCCAGCAGCCCCGGGACAGGGGGCAAGGGAAGAGAAAAACTGTTTTTT
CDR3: CASSPGTGGKGREKLFF

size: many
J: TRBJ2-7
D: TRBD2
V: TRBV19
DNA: TGTGCCAGTAGTATGAGAATAGCGGGGGCCACCGAGCAGTACTTC
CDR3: CASSMRIAGATEQYF

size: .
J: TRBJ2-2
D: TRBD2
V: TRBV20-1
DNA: TGCAGTGCTACCTGGGCGGGGGGTAGCACCGGGGAGCTGTTTTTT
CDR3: CSATWAGGSTGELFF

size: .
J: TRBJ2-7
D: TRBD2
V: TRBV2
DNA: TGTGCCAGCAGTGCCGGGACTAGCGTCGACGAGCAGTACTTC
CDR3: CASSAGTSVDEQYF

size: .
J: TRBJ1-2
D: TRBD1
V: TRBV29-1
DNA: TGCAGCGTCCTCCTCCCAGGGGGGTATTGGGGACGGAGTGGCTACACCTTC
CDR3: CSVLLPGGYWGRSGYTF

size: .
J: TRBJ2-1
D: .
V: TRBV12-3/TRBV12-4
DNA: TGTGCCAGCGTATCGGCATCCCCCACTAATGAGCAGTTCTTC
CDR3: CASVSASPTNEQFF

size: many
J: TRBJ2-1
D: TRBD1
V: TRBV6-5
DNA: TGTGCCAGCAGTTATCAGGGGGTCCACAATGAGCAGTTCTTC
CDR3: CASSYQGVHNEQFF